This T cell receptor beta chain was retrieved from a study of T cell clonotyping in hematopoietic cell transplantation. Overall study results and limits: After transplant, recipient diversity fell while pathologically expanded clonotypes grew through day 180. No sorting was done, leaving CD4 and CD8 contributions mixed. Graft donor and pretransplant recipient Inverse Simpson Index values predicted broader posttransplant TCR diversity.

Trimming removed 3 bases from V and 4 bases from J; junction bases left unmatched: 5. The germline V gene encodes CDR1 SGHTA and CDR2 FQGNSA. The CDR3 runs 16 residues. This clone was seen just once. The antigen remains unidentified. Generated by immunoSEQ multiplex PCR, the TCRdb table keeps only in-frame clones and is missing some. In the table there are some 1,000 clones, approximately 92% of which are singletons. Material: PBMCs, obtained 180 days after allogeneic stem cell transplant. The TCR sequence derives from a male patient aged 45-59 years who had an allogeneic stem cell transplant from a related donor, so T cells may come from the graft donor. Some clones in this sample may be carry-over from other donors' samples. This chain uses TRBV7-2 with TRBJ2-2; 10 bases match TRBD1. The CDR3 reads CASSLRQGAGTGELFF. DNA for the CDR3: TGTGCCAGCAGCTTGAGACAGGGGGCCGGCACCGGGGAGCTGTTTTTT.